This is a list of T cell receptor beta chains from one sample in a study of chemoradiotherapy in HPV16-positive cancers. Repertoires were generated with immunoSEQ multiplex PCR, while TCRdb's copy carries only in-frame clones and drops some. The table includes 30,000 to 35,000 clones, nearly 90% detected once. The sequenced sample was blood, obtained from a patient who underwent chemoradiotherapy. The receptors were gathered from a human donor with HPV-associated anogenital cancer. Each CDR3 is given with its conserved first and last residue. Fields, in order: CDR3 DNA, CDR3 protein, clone size, V gene, J gene, D gene. D genes are given only for firm matches. Clone size appears in some rows only: once, few, many, or a class for an expanded clone.

CDR3nt: TGTGCCAGCTCACGTAGGACAGGGGGGAACACTGAAGCTTTCTTT
CDR3aa: CASSRRTGGNTEAFF
abundance: .
v_gene: TRBV18
j_gene: TRBJ1-1
d_gene: TRBD1

CDR3nt: TGTGCCTGGAGTGTACTAGCGGGGCCGCAAGAGACCCAGTACTTC
CDR3aa: CAWSVLAGPQETQYF
abundance: .
v_gene: TRBV30
j_gene: TRBJ2-5
d_gene: TRBD2

CDR3nt: TGTGCCAGCAGCTTGGGACTAGGAGGAAGGGAGCAGTTCTTC
CDR3aa: CASSLGLGGREQFF
abundance: once
v_gene: TRBV14
j_gene: TRBJ2-1
d_gene: TRBD2

CDR3nt: TGTGCCAGCAGCTCCCAGGACAGGGCGGGCTCACCCCTCCACTTT
CDR3aa: CASSSQDRAGSPLHF
abundance: few
v_gene: TRBV5-5
j_gene: TRBJ1-6
d_gene: TRBD1

CDR3nt: TGTGCCAGCAGCCCCCTCGGGAATGCCGAGCAGTACTTC
CDR3aa: CASSPLGNAEQYF
abundance: .
v_gene: TRBV6-5
j_gene: TRBJ2-7
d_gene: .

CDR3nt: TGTGCCAGCAGTTCAGGCTACGAGCAGTACTTC
CDR3aa: CASSSGYEQYF
abundance: .
v_gene: TRBV5-6
j_gene: TRBJ2-7
d_gene: .

CDR3nt: TGTGCCAGCAGTCTAGCATATGAGCAGTTCTTC
CDR3aa: CASSLAYEQFF
abundance: .
v_gene: TRBV2
j_gene: TRBJ2-1
d_gene: .

CDR3nt: TGTGCCAGCAGCCCAAGTTCCCGGGACAGGTTTAGAAACACCATATATTTT
CDR3aa: CASSPSSRDRFRNTIYF
abundance: .
v_gene: TRBV7-9
j_gene: TRBJ1-3
d_gene: TRBD1

CDR3nt: TGTGCCAGCAGCGTAGAAGGGACTAGCGCGTACGAGCAGTACTTC
CDR3aa: CASSVEGTSAYEQYF
abundance: .
v_gene: TRBV9
j_gene: TRBJ2-7
d_gene: TRBD2

CDR3nt: TGTGCCAGCAGTTACTCCGCGCTCCCTGAAGGAAACACCATATATTTT
CDR3aa: CASSYSALPEGNTIYF
abundance: .
v_gene: TRBV6-5
j_gene: TRBJ1-3
d_gene: .

CDR3nt: TGTGCCAGCAGCCCACGGACCCCGACGGGCTATGGCTACACCTTC
CDR3aa: CASSPRTPTGYGYTF
abundance: .
v_gene: TRBV7-2
j_gene: TRBJ1-2
d_gene: .

CDR3nt: TGTGCCAGCAGCGGGCCCGTAGTCACAGATACGCAGTATTTT
CDR3aa: CASSGPVVTDTQYF
abundance: .
v_gene: TRBV5-6
j_gene: TRBJ2-3
d_gene: .

CDR3nt: TGCGCCACCCAAGGGGAGATTGGTTCACCCCTCCACTTT
CDR3aa: CATQGEIGSPLHF
abundance: .
v_gene: TRBV5-1
j_gene: TRBJ1-6
d_gene: .

CDR3nt: TGTGCCAGCAACGAAGCGACCGAGAATACGCAGTATTTT
CDR3aa: CASNEATENTQYF
abundance: .
v_gene: TRBV6-1
j_gene: TRBJ2-3
d_gene: .

CDR3nt: TGTGCCAGCAGCTTGGATTCAGGGGGCCTGTTCTTC
CDR3aa: CASSLDSGGLFF
abundance: .
v_gene: TRBV5-5
j_gene: TRBJ2-1
d_gene: TRBD1

CDR3nt: TGCGCCAGCAGCCAAGCGGTGTCGGCGGGGGGCCTCCAAGAGACCCAGTACTTC
CDR3aa: CASSQAVSAGGLQETQYF
abundance: .
v_gene: TRBV4-3
j_gene: TRBJ2-5
d_gene: TRBD2

CDR3nt: TGTGCCAGCAGCGGACTAGCACCGAGCACAGATACGCAGTATTTT
CDR3aa: CASSGLAPSTDTQYF
abundance: .
v_gene: TRBV9
j_gene: TRBJ2-3
d_gene: TRBD2